The entry that follows covers one T cell receptor beta chain sequence. Its antigen is unknown. The record has no base qualities; no much larger clone is one base away. In the germline V gene, CDR1 corresponds to MDHEN and CDR2 to SYDVKM. Including the terminal cysteine and phenylalanine, the CDR3 comprises 15 residues. Only the CDR3 portion is preserved as DNA: 45 bases, with reading frame beginning at the first base. The germline ends are 12 bases apart after V is trimmed by 2 bases and J by 4 bases. The sample is drawn from a study of radiation and T cells in renal cell carcinoma (dated by TCRdb to about 2020). For context, the study as a whole: In total, 50 to 55 samples underwent TCR beta sequencing: around 25 tumors plus 27 peripheral blood samples. Across all 50 or so samples, 4,000,000 or so unique CDR3 nucleotide sequences, encoding about 2,700,000 unique CDR3 amino acid sequences, were identified. The last blood draw happened 4 weeks after radiation, timed to coincide with nephrectomy.

Beyond this particular receptor, the publication reports: Changes in the blood repertoire were not tracked past 4 weeks after treatment. Effects of radiation dose or scheduling on the TCR repertoire could not be addressed with the single-armed trial design. In blood, the top tumor clonotypes increased from baseline to 2 weeks after radiation and then shrank by 4 weeks, which suggests a temporary expansion of tumor-resident clones. Because pretreatment tumor biopsies were not available, the study could not determine whether clonotypes were already present within the tumor at baseline.

The time point tag for this specimen amounts to: blood 4 weeks post-SBRT, at nephrectomy. What this sample's treatment or condition label stands for: 15 Gy SBRT to primary tumor, nephrectomy 4 weeks later. The samples were obtained from a clinical trial, where primary renal cell carcinomas were treated with 15 Gy stereotactic body radiation therapy and then removed by nephrectomy 4 weeks afterward. To track tumor-enriched clonotypes, serial peripheral blood was sampled from radiation-treated patients at baseline and at 2 weeks and 4 weeks after SBRT. Every patient's renal cell carcinoma showed clear cell pathology. Genomic DNA for TCR sequencing was prepared using the QIAamp DNA Blood Mini Kit (Qiagen). The analyses included only samples that passed all quality control checks. Following the manufacturer's recommendations, the immunoSEQ kit was used to generate TCR beta libraries from genomic DNA. To prepare the libraries, a first multiplex PCR with proprietary primers was run, followed by a second PCR that added unique barcodes, and a bead cleanup was done after each round. A positive control reaction and a negative control reaction, both provided in the kit, were run with every batch of samples. The final libraries were assessed on an Agilent 4200 TapeStation D1000 ScreenTape, pooled by volume, and quantified by qPCR. Sequencing was performed on an Illumina NextSeq500 using a MidOutput 150-cycle cartridge, with 156 Read1 cycles, 15 Index1 cycles, and the kit custom primers. The pooled library was loaded at 0.75 to 1 pM with a roughly 22% PhiX control spike-in. In the authors' own workflow: Vendor-processed data were analyzed in R, and a clonotype was defined as all T cells sharing the same CDR3 nucleotide sequence. For clone abundance analyses, frequencies were normalized to the 10,000 most abundant clones per sample. Public T cell clones, averaging fewer than five per sample, were removed before analysis. An abundance difference of at least 32-fold between compartments was the criterion for calling clonotypes tumor-enriched or baseline blood-enriched. A beta-binomial differential abundance model was used to identify clonotypes that expanded or contracted between blood time points. The Baroni-Urbani and Buser coefficient was used to measure tumor-blood repertoire similarity, and groups were compared with two-tailed Wilcoxon tests in R. The table was pulled from immuneACCESS by TCRdb, which kept in-frame rearrangements only. Such tables lose some clones; where checked, under half of the loss comes from unresolved V genes, and the rest has no known cause. The V and J calls and clone size were taken over from that table, and D and trimming were inferred from the DNA. This sample has around 99,000 clones in its table, and 80% to 90% of those were observed once. Approximately 7.3% of the sample rests with the top ten.

The sequence came from a man in his sixties with renal cell carcinoma. Sequencing used blood, obtained from a patient whose treatment included radiotherapy and nephrectomy. The chain joins TRBV28 to TRBJ1-5; tentative D gene TRBD1, with 5 bases matching. The CDR3 reads CASSLVTGLNQPQHF. Read as DNA, the sequence is TGTGCCAGCAGTTTAGTAACAGGCCTTAATCAGCCCCAGCATTTT. The reference TRBV28 and TRBJ1-5 proteins fill in what lies around the CDR3, so the full variable domain reads DVKVTQSSRYLVKRTGEKVFLECVQDMDHENMFWYRQDPGLGLRLIYFSYDVKMKEKGDIPEGYSVSREKKERFSLILESASTNQTSMYLCASSLVTGLNQPQHFGDGTRLSIL.